Detailed here is one T cell receptor (beta chain). V lost 4 bases and J 3 bases, leaving 10 bases between the germline ends. This CDR3 region has 13 residues. In germline, CDR1 is SGHRS, CDR2 YFSETQ. Only in-frame clones appear in the TCRdb table, and some are missing; sequencing was by immunoSEQ multiplex PCR. The sample contains around 150,000 clones, about 80% of which appear only once. The sample belongs to a study of blood T cell repertoires in COVID-19. Sequenced: PBMCs or T cells enriched from blood (not recorded which). The V and J genes are TRBV5-1 and TRBJ2-5; D is possibly TRBD1 (6 bases). The source of this sequence is a man over 45 who had recovered from COVID-19. DNA for the CDR3: TGCGCCAGCAGCCCTGGACAGAAAGAGACCCAGTACTTC. Residues: CASSPGQKETQYF.